The table lists the clone carrying this T cell receptor (beta chain) with many counts. The target antigen is unknown. The data were obtained in a study of CD8 T cells in ankylosing spondylitis. One entry per CDR3 protein results from TCRdb running MiXCR on the 5' RACE reads. The data hold around 42,000 distinct CDR3 sequences, with roughly 2.6% observed a single time. Overall study findings and caveats: Disease-linked clones were found to be CD8+ and relatively rare in peripheral blood. Some motif variants had been reported before (in reactive arthritis synovial fluid and blood). A motif in TCR beta, a set of under 10 highly homologous variants, appeared characteristic of ankylosing spondylitis blood. From matched ankylosing spondylitis synovial fluid, disease-linked clones were reportedly recovered at significantly enriched levels.

Sequencing used blood, either unsorted or a sorted T cell fraction (not recorded which). This sequence originates from a male donor with ankylosing spondylitis or in good health (not recorded which).

The chain's CDR3 is CASSAHTDTQYF. The CDR3, as DNA: TGTGCCAGCAGCGCACACACAGATACGCAGTATTTT. This sequence joins TRBV9 and TRBJ2-3, with D hard to call. Trimming pared 3 bases from V and 2 bases from J, leaving 4 bases between. The CDR3 loop spans 12 amino acids. Germline lookup yields CDR1 SGDLS and CDR2 YYNGEE.